The 8 T cell receptor beta chains presented below share a single source sample, sequenced in a study of T cells in Graves' hyperthyroidism and ophthalmopathy. There were TCR beta CDR3 regions amplified from RNA transcripts. The HTBI primer set was used in a first-round RT-PCR of the TCR CDR3. TCRdb reprocessed the multiplex PCR reads with MiXCR, giving one entry per CDR3 protein. The data show fewer than 250,000 distinct CDR3 sequences, 15% to 20% seen once. The sequencing sample was made of blood. These receptors all stem from a woman aged 18-30 years with Graves' ophthalmopathy.

This clonotype was counted a few times. This chain joins TRBV9 and TRBJ2-1, with D perhaps matching TRBD2 (5 bases). V was trimmed by 0 bases and J by 4 bases, leaving 17 bases between them. The CDR3 covers 17 residues. CDR1 is SGDLS, CDR2 YYNGEE, per germline. For the CDR3, the DNA is TGTGCCAGCAGCGTAGGGGCGGGTCTAAATACTTACAATGAGCAGTTCTTC. It encodes CASSVGAGLNTYNEQFF.

This clonotype showed up many times. The V call is TRBV10-3, the J call TRBJ1-6, with D uncertain. V lost 3 bases and J lost 10, with 13 bases in between. Germline lookup yields CDR1 ENHRY and CDR2 SYGVKD. This CDR3 comprises 14 residues. This CDR3 reads CAISERGFSSPLHF. The CDR3 region has the DNA TGTGCCATCAGTGAACGGGGTTTCTCATCACCCCTCCACTTT.

This clonotype appeared many times. The CDR3 spells CAWKTSGNYNEQFF. The CDR3 DNA is TGTGCCTGGAAAACTAGCGGGAACTACAATGAGCAGTTCTTC. The chain combines TRBV30 with TRBJ2-1; 10 nucleotides line up with TRBD2. Germline loops: CDR1 GTSNPN, CDR2 SVGIG (reference sequence). V was pared by 4 bases and J by 3 bases, with 3 bases of the junction left unmatched. This CDR3 is built from 14 residues.

At least ten counts were recorded for this clonotype. The V call is TRBV27, the J call TRBJ2-1; D may be TRBD1 or TRBD2 (6 bases each). CDR3 length: 18 residues. Trimming shortened V by 5 bases and J by 2 bases, and 22 bases separated the two germline ends. Germline V gives CDR1 MNHEY, CDR2 SMNVEV (reference sequence). CDR3 loop: CASSPLRGVLVPYNEQFF. CDR3 sequence (DNA): TGTGCCAGCAGTCCCCTTAGGGGGGTACTTGTGCCCTACAATGAGCAGTTCTTC.

This clonotype was recorded at least ten times. The chain is built from TRBV7-8 and TRBJ1-1, with D possibly being TRBD1 (5 bases). Germline loops: CDR1 SGHVS, CDR2 FQNEAQ. The CDR3 is 15 amino acids. Trimming cost V 4 bases and J 1 base, with 13 bases left between them. The CDR3, as DNA: TGTGCCAGCAGCTATAACAACAGGAAGAACACTGAAGCTTTCTTT. It codes for CASSYNNRKNTEAFF.

This clonotype was recorded at least ten times. V is TRBV20-1 and J is TRBJ2-2, with 8 bases identical to TRBD2. V lost 3 bases and J lost 6; bases outside the gene matches: 3. Germline V gives CDR1 DFQATT, CDR2 SNEGSKA (reference sequence). The CDR3 covers 13 residues. The CDR3 DNA reads as TGCAGTGCTAGGGTAGCGGGACCCGGGGAGCTGTTTTTT. This gives the protein CSARVAGPGELFF.

This clonotype was recorded at least ten times. The genes are TRBV11-2 and TRBJ1-6; 7 bases agree with TRBD1. Trimming at V came to 0 bases and at J to 9 bases, leaving 20 bases not matched to a gene. In germline, CDR1 is SGHAT, CDR2 FQNNGV. This CDR3 region has 20 residues. CDR3 protein: CASSLDRDSFFQGLSSPLHF. In DNA, the CDR3 is TGTGCCAGCAGCTTAGATCGGGACAGCTTTTTCCAGGGTTTGAGTTCACCCCTCCACTTT.

The CDR3 region is CASSVDTSGSIVYEQYF. The CDR3 bases are TGTGCCAGCAGCGTTGATACTAGCGGGAGTATAGTCTACGAGCAGTACTTC. This sequence joins TRBV5-4 and TRBJ2-7; 11 bases line up with TRBD2. The CDR3 covers 17 residues. J lost 3 bases, V lost 4 bases, and 12 bases had no gene match. In germline, CDR1 is SGHNT, CDR2 YYREEE (reference sequence).